This T cell receptor beta chain was found in a study of blood T cells in healthy people across ages. Looked up from germline, CDR1 is SGHTA and CDR2 is FQGNSA. Losses at the gene ends were 5 bases for V and 14 bases for J; bases not matched to a gene: 8. This CDR3 comprises 12 residues. Whole-study results and caveats: Diversity estimates from one million T cells were considered underestimates.

For the second PCR, which ran for about 6 to 11 cycles, a sample-barcoded 5' primer and a J-beta primer mix were used. Each CDR3 protein gets one entry after TCRdb re-called the 5' RACE reads with MiXCR. The sample consists of over 1,500,000 distinct CDR3 sequences, around half of them appearing once. This clonotype was found a few times. Antigen: not known. The chain has TRBV7-2 and TRBJ1-4, with TRBD1 identical over 7 bases. The clonotype was recovered from a woman between 40 and 50 years old in good health. Specimen: blood. The CDR3 sequence: CASSLQGEYLFF. The CDR3 DNA reads as TGTGCCAGCAGCCTTCAGGGGGAGTACCTGTTTTTT. Based on the CDR3 plus reference TRBV7-2 and TRBJ1-4, the full variable domain is GAGVSQSPSNKVTEKGKDVELRCDPISGHTALYWYRQSLGQGLEFLIYFQGNSAPDKSGLPSDRFSAERTGGSVSTLTIQRTQQEDSAVYLCASSLQGEYLFFGSGTQLSVL.